This TCR beta chain was documented in a study of blood T cell repertoires in COVID-19. About the research overall: Researchers got acute and convalescent COVID-19 samples from the United States, Italy and Spain. PBMCs, B-cell-depleted T cells, or T cells were the source of the cDNA or gDNA that made up the material.

In the authors' methods: Counts of nucleated cells, estimated from reference gene primer amplification, were obtained. Using immunoSEQ multiplex PCR, the repertoire was profiled, and TCRdb retains in-frame clones only, with some absent. From that table come the V and J calls and clone size; the DNA was used to work out D and trimming. The sample contains about 300,000 clones, around 89% of which appear only once. This clone came up a few times. In the same sample, other DNA sequences code for this CDR3. The clonotype comes from a man between 18 and 29 years old who had recovered from COVID-19. Sequenced: peripheral blood.

The CDR3 is CASSEVEGPYEQYF. For the CDR3, the DNA is TGTGCCAGCAGTGAAGTGGAGGGGCCTTACGAGCAGTACTTC. The chain carries TRBV6-1 and TRBJ2-7; D might be TRBD2 (6 bases). Trimming left V 1 base short and J 4 bases short, with 11 bases between. Germline CDR1 is MNHNS and CDR2 is SASEGT. The CDR3 contains 14 residues.